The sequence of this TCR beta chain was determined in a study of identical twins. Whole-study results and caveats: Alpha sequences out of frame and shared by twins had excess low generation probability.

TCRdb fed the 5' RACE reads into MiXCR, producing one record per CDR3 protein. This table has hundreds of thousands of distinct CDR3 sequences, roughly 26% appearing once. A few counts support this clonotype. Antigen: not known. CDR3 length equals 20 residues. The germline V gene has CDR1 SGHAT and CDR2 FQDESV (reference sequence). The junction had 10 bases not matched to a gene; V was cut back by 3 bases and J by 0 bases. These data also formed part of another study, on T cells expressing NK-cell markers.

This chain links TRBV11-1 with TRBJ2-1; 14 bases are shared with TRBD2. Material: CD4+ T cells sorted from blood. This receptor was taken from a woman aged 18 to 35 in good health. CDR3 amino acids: CASSLGRGLAGATSYNEQFF. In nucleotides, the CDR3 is TGTGCCAGCAGCTTGGGCCGGGGACTAGCGGGAGCTACCTCCTACAATGAGCAGTTCTTC.